This is a list of T cell receptor beta chains from one sample in a study of blood T cell repertoires in COVID-19. The repertoire was sequenced with immunoSEQ multiplex PCR; TCRdb's copy has only in-frame clones and lacks some. There are about 59,000 clones in the sample; almost 85% occur only once, and about 16% lies in the top ten. The specimen sequenced was peripheral blood. The receptors shown here come from a human donor in a cohort sampled during active COVID-19. Both conserved end residues are part of each CDR3. The order of the fields is D gene, clone size, J gene, V gene, CDR3 protein, CDR3 DNA. The D gene is left open where the match is weak. Some rows have no size entry. The others give once, few or many, or a class for an expanded clone.

>.|.|TRBJ2-2|TRBV7-6
CASSLMSVANTGELFF
TGTGCCAGCAGCTTAATGTCAGTCGCGAACACCGGGGAGCTGTTTTTT
>TRBD2|.|TRBJ2-1|TRBV3-1/TRBV3-2
CASLLSGTNNEQFF
TGTGCCAGCCTCCTTTCCGGGACTAACAATGAGCAGTTCTTC
>TRBD2|.|TRBJ2-5|TRBV6-6
CASSPQLAAQETQYF
TGTGCCAGCAGTCCCCAACTAGCGGCCCAAGAGACCCAGTACTTC
>TRBD1|.|TRBJ1-5|TRBV19
CASSRGLGQGSNQPQHF
TGTGCCAGTAGTAGAGGATTAGGACAGGGGTCGAATCAGCCCCAGCATTTT
>TRBD1|.|TRBJ1-5|TRBV27
CASRRTGGSGNQPQHF
TGTGCCAGCAGAAGGACAGGGGGCTCGGGCAATCAGCCCCAGCATTTT
>.|.|TRBJ2-2|TRBV4-3
CASSQGQAVGGTGELFF
TGCGCCAGCAGCCAAGGACAGGCCGTCGGAGGTACCGGGGAGCTGTTTTTT
>.|.|TRBJ2-3|TRBV4-3
CASSQVAASTDTQYF
TGCGCCAGCAGCCAAGTAGCGGCTAGCACAGATACGCAGTATTTT
>.|.|TRBJ1-1|TRBV5-1
CASSSDRPTEAFF
TGCGCCAGCAGCTCCGACAGGCCCACTGAAGCTTTCTTT
>.|.|TRBJ2-7|TRBV6-5
CASNRGGPSYEQYF
TGTGCCAGCAACAGGGGGGGGCCGTCCTACGAGCAGTACTTC
>.|.|TRBJ2-1|TRBV14
CASSLGAQPKFF
TGTGCCAGCAGCCTAGGCGCACAGCCGAAGTTCTTC
>TRBD1|.|TRBJ1-2|TRBV10-3
CAISDRQGRVYGYTF
TGTGCCATCAGTGACCGACAGGGACGAGTCTATGGCTACACCTTC
>TRBD1|.|TRBJ2-7|TRBV5-5
CASSWTGGEYEQYF
TGTGCCAGCAGCTGGACAGGGGGCGAATACGAGCAGTACTTC
>.|.|TRBJ2-7|TRBV11-3
CASSVGSETYEQYF
TGTGCCAGCAGCGTCGGATCGGAGACCTACGAGCAGTACTTC
>.|.|TRBJ2-5|TRBV6-1
CASSEGTVKETQYF
TGTGCCAGCAGTGAAGGGACAGTTAAAGAGACCCAGTACTTC
>TRBD2|.|TRBJ2-1|TRBV7-2
CASSSTSGQYNEQFF
TGTGCCAGCAGCTCGACTAGCGGTCAATACAATGAGCAGTTCTTC
>.|.|TRBJ2-3|TRBV9
CASNREGISTDTQYF
TGTGCCAGCAACAGGGAGGGAATAAGCACAGATACGCAGTATTTT
>.|.|TRBJ2-7|TRBV7-9
CASSIDNYEQYF
TGTGCCAGCAGCATAGACAACTACGAGCAGTACTTC
>.|.|TRBJ1-5|TRBV3-1/TRBV3-2
CASSQDRTENQPQHF
TGTGCCAGCAGCCAAGATCGGACAGAAAATCAGCCCCAGCATTTT
>TRBD2|.|TRBJ2-3|TRBV6-5
CASLRTSGGVDTQYF
TGTGCCAGCCTGAGGACTAGCGGGGGTGTAGATACGCAGTATTTT
>.|.|TRBJ2-3|TRBV12-3/TRBV12-4
CASRPVTDTQYF
TGTGCCAGCAGGCCAGTAACAGATACGCAGTATTTT
>.|.|TRBJ2-5|TRBV7-2
CASSLGIGVQETQYF
TGTGCCAGCAGCTTAGGAATCGGGGTTCAAGAGACCCAGTACTTC
>TRBD1|.|TRBJ1-2|TRBV6-2/TRBV6-3
CASSYGQVIYGYTF
TGTGCCAGCAGTTACGGACAGGTCATCTATGGCTACACCTTC
>TRBD2|.|TRBJ2-5|TRBV4-1
CASSQQWGTSGPQETQYF
TGCGCCAGCAGCCAACAATGGGGGACTAGCGGGCCCCAAGAGACCCAGTACTTC
>TRBD1|.|TRBJ1-1|TRBV6-6
CASSLQGADTEAFF
TGTGCCAGCAGTTTACAGGGGGCCGACACTGAAGCTTTCTTT
>.|.|TRBJ2-6|TRBV19
CATQLSGANVLTF
TGTGCCACACAGCTTTCTGGGGCCAACGTCCTGACTTTC
>TRBD1|.|TRBJ1-1|TRBV7-2
CASSPKTGGTEAFF
TGTGCCAGCAGCCCTAAGACAGGGGGTACTGAAGCTTTCTTT
>.|.|TRBJ2-2|TRBV6-5
CASKGAGTGELFF
TGTGCCAGCAAAGGGGCGGGGACCGGGGAGCTGTTTTTT
>TRBD2|.|TRBJ2-1|TRBV3-1/TRBV3-2
CASSQARAGLSYNEQFF
TGTGCCAGCAGCCAAGCCCGAGCGGGGCTCTCCTACAATGAGCAGTTCTTC
>.|.|TRBJ2-2|TRBV9
CASSVDYRTGELFF
TGTGCCAGCAGCGTAGACTATAGGACCGGGGAGCTGTTTTTT
>TRBD1|.|TRBJ2-5|TRBV24-1
CATSDAGQGARETQYF
TGTGCCACCAGTGATGCGGGACAGGGGGCGAGGGAGACCCAGTACTTC
>.|once|TRBJ1-3|TRBV9
CASSVGSRGSGNTIYF
TGTGCCAGCAGCGTAGGGAGCCGGGGCTCTGGAAACACCATATATTTT
>.|.|TRBJ2-3|TRBV4-3
CASSQLAAGQTDTQYF
TGCGCCAGCAGCCAACTGGCGGCGGGCCAAACGGATACGCAGTATTTT
>.|.|TRBJ1-6|TRBV10-3
CAISEDAGVNNSPLHF
TGTGCCATCAGTGAGGACGCAGGGGTGAATAATTCACCCCTCCACTTT
>.|once|TRBJ1-6|TRBV6-5
CASSYGPGSPLHF
TGTGCCAGCAGTTATGGCCCTGGTTCACCCCTCCACTTT
>TRBD1|.|TRBJ2-5|TRBV19
CASTSTGPWETQYF
TGTGCCAGTACCTCGACAGGGCCTTGGGAGACCCAGTACTTC
>.|.|TRBJ1-2|TRBV19
CASSIDLGGVYGYTF
TGTGCCAGTAGTATAGATCTTGGGGGCGTCTATGGCTACACCTTC
>TRBD1|.|TRBJ1-5|TRBV19
CASSIPGQGGLRNQPQHF
TGTGCCAGTAGTATTCCGGGACAGGGGGGCCTGAGGAATCAGCCCCAGCATTTT
>TRBD2|.|TRBJ2-5|TRBV5-1
CASSSAGTSGGAGSETQYF
TGCGCCAGCAGCTCTGCCGGGACTAGCGGGGGGGCCGGTTCGGAGACCCAGTACTTC
>TRBD1|once|TRBJ2-3|TRBV24-1
CATSERGQGGDTQYF
TGTGCCACCAGTGAACGTGGACAGGGTGGAGATACGCAGTATTTT
>.|few|TRBJ1-2|TRBV9
CASSASGTTYGYTF
TGTGCCAGCAGCGCTTCCGGGACAACCTATGGCTACACCTTC
>.|.|TRBJ2-5|TRBV12-3/TRBV12-4
CASRRTEQETQYF
TGTGCCAGCAGACGGACAGAACAAGAGACCCAGTACTTC
>TRBD1|.|TRBJ2-3|TRBV12-5
CASGGQSTDTQYF
TGTGCTAGTGGGGGACAGAGCACAGATACGCAGTATTTT